The 20 T cell receptor beta chains presented below share a single source sample, sequenced in a study of neurological immune-mediated disorders. TCRdb called the 5' RACE reads again in MiXCR, with one record for every CDR3 protein. In the table there are about 46,000 distinct CDR3 sequences, around 3.3% of which are singletons. Sequenced input: PBMCs. The receptors originated from a woman in her forties or fifties with multiple sclerosis.

This clonotype was seen repeatedly, ten times or more. The chain employs TRBV5-1 and TRBJ2-6; 13 bases are a match to TRBD2. Germline CDR1 SGHRS, CDR2 YFSETQ. V shed 0 bases and J 0 bases; nucleotides not matched to a gene: 3. The CDR3 extends over 19 amino acids. CDR3 protein: CASSLGRTSGSSGANVLTF. The CDR3 nucleotides read TGCGCCAGCAGCTTGGGTCGGACTAGCGGGAGCTCTGGGGCCAACGTCCTGACTTTC.

This clonotype came up many times. This chain links TRBV24-1 with TRBJ2-1; 8 bases are shared with TRBD2. Germline CDR1 is KGHDR and CDR2 is SFDVKD. The CDR3 sequence is 15 residues long. The V gene end was trimmed by 8 bases and the J gene end by 6 bases; junction bases not matched to a gene: 11. CDR3 coding DNA: TGTGCCACCACTGCCGGGGGGGCGGGTCTCAATGAGCAGTTCTTC. Translation: CATTAGGAGLNEQFF.

This clonotype was recorded at least ten times. The gene calls are TRBV28 and TRBJ2-3, with D possibly TRBD1 on 5 matching bases. Germline V CDR1 and CDR2: MDHEN, SYDVKM. Trimming removed 6 bases from V and 5 bases from J, with 9 bases in between. The CDR3 loop spans 12 amino acids. CDR3 sequence (DNA): TGTGCCAGCAGCAGGGCGATAGATACGCAGTATTTT. Translation: CASSRAIDTQYF.

This clonotype was detected ten times or more. The chain employs TRBV7-8 and TRBJ2-3; 11 positions match TRBD2. The germline V gene has CDR1 SGHVS and CDR2 FQNEAQ. With 5 bases clipped from V and 1 base from J, the junction kept 2 bases outside the gene matches. This CDR3 has 15 residues. The CDR3 DNA reads as TGTGCCAGCAGCGTACTAGCGGGAGGCACAGATACGCAGTATTTT. Translated: CASSVLAGGTDTQYF. The variable domain in full, completed from reference TRBV7-8 and TRBJ2-3, reads GAGVSQSPRYKVAKRGQDVALRCDPISGHVSLFWYQQALGQGPEFLTYFQNEAQLDKSGLPSDRFFAERPEGSVSTLKIQRTQQEDSAVYLCASSVLAGGTDTQYFGPGTRLTVL.

This clonotype has ten or more counts. The chain joins TRBV28 to TRBJ2-7; D is perhaps TRBD1 (6 bases). Germline values: CDR1 MDHEN, CDR2 SYDVKM. The ends were cut back, 6 bases at V and 2 bases at J, with 14 bases in the middle. This CDR3 comprises 14 residues. Written as DNA, the CDR3 is TGTGCCAGCAGAGCCGGGACATTAGCCTACGAGCAGTACTTC. It specifies CASRAGTLAYEQYF.

This clonotype was seen ten or more times. The rearrangement links TRBV5-1 to TRBJ1-1, with 9 nucleotides matching TRBD1. Losses at the gene ends were 9 bases for V and 1 base for J; bases not matched to a gene: 13. The length of the CDR3 is 16 residues. Germline CDR1 reads SGHRS; CDR2 reads YFSETQ. CDR3 DNA sequence: TGCGCCAACCAGGAGAACAGGGGGCCGAAGAACACTGAAGCTTTCTTT. Its translation: CANQENRGPKNTEAFF.

This clonotype showed up many times. V is TRBV4-1 and J is TRBJ1-2; D call uncertain. The CDR3 spans 12 residues. The V gene lost 2 bases and the J gene lost 8 bases, with 9 bases spanning the gap. From germline, CDR1 is MGHRA and CDR2 YSYEKL. Here the CDR3 reads CASSQLLGGYTF. Here the CDR3 DNA reads TGCGCCAGCAGCCAATTGCTGGGGGGCTACACCTTC.

This clonotype is labeled as medium-sized. The chain uses TRBV10-3 and TRBJ2-7, with TRBD1 matching over 9 bases. CDR3 length: 14 amino acids. Losses at the gene ends were 4 bases for V and 4 bases for J; bases not matched to a gene: 5. Germline assignment: CDR1 ENHRY and CDR2 SYGVKD. CDR3 in amino acids: CAISGGTGRYEQYF. CDR3 nucleotides: TGTGCCATCAGTGGAGGGACAGGGCGTTACGAGCAGTACTTC.

This clonotype was recorded many times. The CDR3 nucleotides are TGTGCCAGCAGCTTAGACAGGGGTCAGCCCCAGCATTTT. This encodes CASSLDRGQPQHF. The chain combines TRBV7-2 with TRBJ1-5; 7 nucleotides line up with TRBD1. This CDR3 region has 13 residues. CDR1 is SGHTA, CDR2 FQGNSA, per germline. The V gene end was trimmed by 1 base and the J gene end by 6 bases; junction bases not matched to a gene: 0. The full variable domain, completed using reference TRBV7-2 and TRBJ1-5, is GAGVSQSPSNKVTEKGKDVELRCDPISGHTALYWYRQSLGQGLEFLIYFQGNSAPDKSGLPSDRFSAERTGGSVSTLTIQRTQQEDSAVYLCASSLDRGQPQHFGDGTRLSIL.

The genes are TRBV20-1 and TRBJ2-3; the D is unclear. CDR3 size: 13 residues. Germline CDR1 reads DFQATT; CDR2 reads SNEGSKA (reference sequence). Trimming left V 5 bases short and J 5 bases short, with 14 bases between. CDR3 region: CSAPEKVVDTQYF. The CDR3 bases are TGCAGTGCTCCAGAGAAGGTTGTAGATACGCAGTATTTT.

This clonotype was observed many times. The chain couples TRBV5-6 to TRBJ1-4; 7 positions match TRBD1. V shed 1 base and J 5 bases; nucleotides not matched to a gene: 5. Germline CDR1 and CDR2: SGHDT and YYEEEE. The CDR3 has 15 residues. This CDR3 reads CASSLMRQGNEKLFF. The CDR3, as DNA: TGTGCCAGCAGCTTGATGCGACAGGGAAATGAAAAACTGTTTTTT.

This clonotype has a count of ten or more. The gene calls are TRBV5-1 and TRBJ1-2; 10 positions agree with TRBD1. CDR3 length: 15 residues. Germline CDR1 SGHRS, CDR2 YFSETQ. Losses at the gene ends were 4 bases for V and 4 bases for J; bases not matched to a gene: 7. The CDR3 spells CASSPRQGAGYGYTF. The CDR3 DNA follows: TGCGCCAGCAGCCCTCGACAGGGGGCGGGCTATGGCTACACCTTC.

Ten or more counts support this clonotype. This rearrangement joins TRBV5-6 to TRBJ2-7; 8 nucleotides align to TRBD2. Germline V gene data show CDR1 as SGHDT and CDR2 as YYEEEE. The CDR3 runs 15 residues. Germline trimming cut 0 bases from V and 3 bases from J; bases unmatched to any gene: 5. The CDR3 reads CASSLVRRGGYEQYV. CDR3 bases: TGTGCCAGCAGCTTGGTACGCCGGGGGGGCTACGAGCAGTACGTC.

This clonotype was detected many times. J is TRBJ2-1 and V is TRBV7-3; unclear D gene. The CDR3 loop spans 12 amino acids. Germline V gives CDR1 SGHTA, CDR2 FQGTGA. V was trimmed by 3 bases and J by 5 bases, leaving 5 bases between them. CDR3 loop: CASSFGDNEQFF. The CDR3 DNA reads as TGTGCCAGCAGCTTTGGCGACAATGAGCAGTTCTTC. The variable domain in full, with the rest retrieved from reference TRBV7-3 and TRBJ2-1, is GAGVSQTPSNKVTEKGKYVELRCDPISGHTALYWYRQSLGQGPEFLIYFQGTGAADDSGLPNDRFFAVRPEGSVSTLKIQRTERGDSAVYLCASSFGDNEQFFGPGTRLTVL.

This clonotype was recorded many times. This chain joins TRBV20-1 and TRBJ1-2; weak D call: TRBD1 (5 bases). The CDR3 has 13 residues. The V end was cut by 5 bases, the J end by 5 bases, with 15 bases between. CDR1 and CDR2 (germline): DFQATT, SNEGSKA (reference sequence). CDR3 sequence (DNA): TGCAGTGCTTCACAGGACAAGTGGTATGGCTACACCTTC. Translation gives CSASQDKWYGYTF.

This chain uses TRBV6-9 with TRBJ2-7; TRBD1 might be the D (6 bases). CDR1 and CDR2 (germline): MNHGY, SVAAGI. The CDR3 runs 14 residues. V dropped 9 bases and J dropped 0 bases, with 15 bases sitting between them. The CDR3 spells CASHQGRGSYEQYV. For the CDR3, the DNA is TGTGCCAGTCATCAGGGCAGGGGCTCCTACGAGCAGTACGTC.

This clonotype was seen at least ten times. V is TRBV5-1 and J is TRBJ1-5; no definite D call. The CDR3 length is 15 residues. Germline V gene lookup returns CDR1 SGHRS and CDR2 YFSETQ. With 4 bases removed from V and 5 bases from J, the gap between germline ends came to 16 bases. CDR3 residues: CASSAGLGRDQPQHF. CDR3 sequence (DNA): TGCGCCAGCAGCGCTGGATTGGGAAGGGATCAGCCCCAGCATTTT.

This clonotype has a count of ten or more. The chain carries TRBV20-1 and TRBJ1-2, with a weak D call TRBD1 (5 bases). This CDR3 region has 15 residues. V was shortened by 0 bases and J by 3 bases, with 14 bases between the two germline ends. From germline, CDR1 is DFQATT and CDR2 SNEGSKA (reference sequence). CDR3 in DNA: TGCAGTGCTAGAGATCAAGGCAGGGTTTACTATGGCTACACCTTC. Amino acid sequence: CSARDQGRVYYGYTF.

This clonotype was observed many times. The chain uses TRBV5-6 and TRBJ2-2; D is possibly TRBD1 (5 bases). Trimming removed 9 bases at V and 5 bases at J, with 17 bases between. This CDR3 comprises 14 residues. Germline V gene lookup returns CDR1 SGHDT and CDR2 YYEEEE. The CDR3: CATRMAGSTGELFF. CDR3 sequence (DNA): TGTGCCACACGCATGGCAGGGTCAACCGGGGAGCTGTTTTTT.

This chain joins TRBV7-9 and TRBJ2-3, with 8 bases that match TRBD1. The CDR3 has 15 amino acids. Trimming cost V 5 bases and J 1 base; bases outside gene matches: 5. Germline CDR1 reads SEHNR; CDR2 reads FQNEAQ (reference sequence). The CDR3 reads CASSPAGGGTDTQYF. In DNA form, the CDR3 reads TGTGCCAGCAGCCCAGCAGGGGGCGGCACAGATACGCAGTATTTT. The variable domain in full, completed from reference TRBV7-9 and TRBJ2-3, reads DTGVSQNPRHKITKRGQNVTFRCDPISEHNRLYWYRQTLGQGPEFLTYFQNEAQLEKSRLLSDRFSAERPKGSFSTLEIQRTEQGDSAMYLCASSPAGGGTDTQYFGPGTRLTVL.